This TCR beta chain was documented in a study of sequential checkpoint blockade in melanoma. Study background: Matched biopsies came pretreatment and at week 13 for some 22 patients. Regarding the study as a whole: Response in arm A was associated with pretreatment TIL clonality.

Between the trimmed V and J ends, which lost 3 bases and 3 bases, there was a span of 12 bases. Germline lookup yields CDR1 SGHNT and CDR2 YENEEA. The CDR3 has 15 residues. This clone was counted ten times or more. Its cognate antigen is unknown. The sample's treatment: randomized to nivolumab then ipilimumab (arm A) or the reverse (arm B). DNA-damaging chemotherapy had not been given to any patient beforehand. The table came from immunoSEQ multiplex PCR; TCRdb's copy has only in-frame clones and leaves some out. The repertoire consists of fewer than 4,500 clones, with roughly 25% occurring once and the leading ten covering approximately 9%.

This receptor was taken from a human donor with melanoma. The chain joins TRBV11-3 to TRBJ2-1, with D possibly TRBD1 on 6 matching bases. This specimen consisted of tumor tissue (inferred from file names), obtained from a patient given nivolumab and ipilimumab in sequence. The CDR3 spells CASSLRGFLYNEQFF. The CDR3 nucleotides read TGTGCCAGCAGCTTGAGGGGGTTCCTCTACAATGAGCAGTTCTTC.